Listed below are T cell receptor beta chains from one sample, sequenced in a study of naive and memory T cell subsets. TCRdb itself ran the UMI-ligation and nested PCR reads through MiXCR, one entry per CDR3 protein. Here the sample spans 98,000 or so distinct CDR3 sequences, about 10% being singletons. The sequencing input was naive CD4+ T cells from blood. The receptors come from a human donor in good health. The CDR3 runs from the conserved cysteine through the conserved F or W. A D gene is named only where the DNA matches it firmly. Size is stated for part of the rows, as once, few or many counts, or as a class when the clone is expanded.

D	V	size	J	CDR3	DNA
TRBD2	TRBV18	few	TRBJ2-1	CASSNSGTSYNEQFF	TGTGCCAGCTCAAATAGCGGGACAAGCTACAATGAGCAGTTCTTC
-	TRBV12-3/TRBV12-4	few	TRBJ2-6	CASSLGGANVLTF	TGTGCCAGCAGTCTCGGTGGGGCCAACGTCCTGACTTTC
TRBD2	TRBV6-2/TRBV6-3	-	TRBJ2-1	CAGFPGTSGGARINEQFF	TGTGCCGGGTTCCCCGGGACTAGCGGGGGGGCCCGTATAAATGAGCAGTTCTTC
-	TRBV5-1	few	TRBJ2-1	CASRAGGYNEQFF	TGCGCCAGCAGGGCTGGCGGATACAATGAGCAGTTCTTC
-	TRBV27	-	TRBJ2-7	CVSSLWGLPGSRSSYEQYF	TGTGTCAGCAGTTTATGGGGCCTTCCGGGCTCTCGGAGCTCCTACGAGCAGTACTTC
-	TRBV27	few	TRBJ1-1	CASTTGRGNTEAFF	TGTGCCAGCACTACGGGACGGGGAAACACTGAAGCTTTCTTT
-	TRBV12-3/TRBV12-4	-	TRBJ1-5	CASSPDRINQPQHF	TGTGCCAGCAGCCCCGACAGAATCAATCAGCCCCAGCATTTT
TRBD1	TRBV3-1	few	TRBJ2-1	CASSHVGQGARSEQFF	TGTGCCAGCAGCCATGTGGGACAGGGGGCGCGTAGTGAGCAGTTCTTC
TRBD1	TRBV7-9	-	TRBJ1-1	CASSPDRGDTEAFF	TGTGCCAGCAGCCCGGACAGGGGAGACACTGAAGCTTTCTTT
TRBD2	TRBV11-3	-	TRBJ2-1	CASSRSGRGSYNEQFF	TGTGCCAGCAGTAGAAGCGGGAGAGGGTCCTACAATGAGCAGTTCTTC
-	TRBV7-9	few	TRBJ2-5	CASSLLLEMETQYF	TGTGCCAGCAGCTTACTCCTTGAGATGGAGACCCAGTACTTC
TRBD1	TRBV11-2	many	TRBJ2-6	CASSFGQGSTGANVLTF	TGTGCCAGCAGCTTCGGACAGGGGAGTACTGGGGCCAACGTCCTGACTTTC
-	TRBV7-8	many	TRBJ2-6	CASSREAPGANVLTF	TGTGCCAGCAGCAGGGAGGCCCCTGGGGCCAACGTCCTGACTTTC
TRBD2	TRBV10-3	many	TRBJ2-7	CAISGLAGVDEQYF	TGTGCCATCAGTGGACTAGCGGGAGTGGACGAGCAGTACTTC
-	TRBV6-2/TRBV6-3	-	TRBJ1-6	CASSYSRQSGDRNSPLHF	TGTGCCAGCAGTTACTCCAGACAAAGTGGGGACCGCAATTCACCCCTCCACTTT
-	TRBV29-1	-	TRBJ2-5	CSVEEVITEGSQYF	TGCAGCGTTGAAGAAGTCATTACGGAAGGTTCCCAGTACTTC
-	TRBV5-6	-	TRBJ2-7	CASSRVGSSYEQYF	TGTGCCAGCAGCCGGGTCGGGTCATCCTACGAGCAGTACTTC
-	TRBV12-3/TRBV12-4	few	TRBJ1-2	CASSLKVDYGYTF	TGTGCCAGCAGTTTAAAGGTGGACTATGGCTACACCTTC
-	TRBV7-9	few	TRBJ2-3	CASSLANREGDTQYF	TGTGCCAGCAGCTTAGCGAATCGCGAGGGAGATACGCAGTATTTT
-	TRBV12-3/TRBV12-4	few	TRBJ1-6	CASSLLSRDNSPLHF	TGTGCCAGCAGTTTACTATCGCGAGATAATTCACCCCTCCACTTT
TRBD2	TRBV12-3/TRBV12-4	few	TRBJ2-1	CASARLAGSNEQFF	TGTGCCAGCGCGAGACTAGCGGGGTCTAATGAGCAGTTCTTC
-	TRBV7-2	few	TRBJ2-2	CASSLVFFGNTGELFF	TGTGCCAGCAGCTTGGTGTTTTTTGGGAACACCGGGGAGCTGTTTTTT
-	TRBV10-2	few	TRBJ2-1	CASSPSEREQFF	TGCGCCAGCTCACCTAGCGAGAGGGAGCAGTTCTTC
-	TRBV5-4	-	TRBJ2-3	CASSSIKPTDTQYF	TGTGCCAGCAGCTCGATCAAACCCACAGATACGCAGTATTTT
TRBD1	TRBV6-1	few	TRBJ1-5	CASSDRGQINSNQPQHF	TGTGCCAGCAGTGACCGGGGACAGATTAATAGCAATCAGCCCCAGCATTTT
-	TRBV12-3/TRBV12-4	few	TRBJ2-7	CASSLARRQYF	TGTGCCAGCAGTTTAGCACGACGGCAGTACTTC
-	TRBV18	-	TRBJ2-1	CASSELSHNEQFF	TGTGCCAGCTCTGAGCTATCTCACAATGAGCAGTTCTTC
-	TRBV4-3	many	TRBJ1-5	CASSQEPGRNQPQHF	TGCGCCAGCAGCCAAGAACCAGGGCGGAATCAGCCCCAGCATTTT
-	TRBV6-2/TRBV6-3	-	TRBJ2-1	CASSYGYPTSYNEQFF	TGTGCCAGCAGTTACGGCTATCCGACTTCCTACAATGAGCAGTTCTTC
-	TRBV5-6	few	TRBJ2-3	CASNRGGPGDTQYF	TGTGCCAGCAACCGAGGGGGGCCAGGAGATACGCAGTATTTT
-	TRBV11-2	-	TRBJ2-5	CASGRSGAPYQETQYF	TGTGCCAGCGGGAGGTCGGGGGCCCCGTACCAAGAGACCCAGTACTTC
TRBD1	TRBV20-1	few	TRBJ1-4	CSAREGAGGGYEKLFF	TGCAGTGCTAGAGAGGGGGCAGGGGGCGGATATGAAAAACTGTTTTTT
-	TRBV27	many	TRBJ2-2	CASSLKGGANTGELFF	TGTGCCAGCAGTTTAAAGGGCGGCGCGAACACCGGGGAGCTGTTTTTT
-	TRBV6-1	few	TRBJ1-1	CASATGGGIGAFF	TGTGCCAGCGCAACCGGGGGAGGGATCGGAGCTTTCTTT
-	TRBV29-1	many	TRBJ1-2	CSVGTDASGYTF	TGCAGCGTTGGAACGGACGCCTCAGGCTACACCTTC
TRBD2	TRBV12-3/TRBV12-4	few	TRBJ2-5	CASSPRYTGGTQYF	TGTGCCAGCAGTCCTCGATACACGGGGGGGACCCAGTACTTC
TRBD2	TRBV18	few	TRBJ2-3	CASSPVGLAGFVSTDTQYF	TGTGCCAGCTCACCAGTAGGCCTAGCGGGGTTCGTGAGCACAGATACGCAGTATTTT
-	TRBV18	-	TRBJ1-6	CASSSSGNSPLHF	TGTGCCAGCTCTTCATCCGGGAACTCACCCCTCCACTTT
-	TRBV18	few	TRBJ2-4	CASSPRRGAGNIQYF	TGTGCCAGCTCACCACGTCGGGGGGCCGGAAACATTCAGTACTTC
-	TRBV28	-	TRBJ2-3	CALGPLSGTDTQYF	TGTGCCTTAGGTCCTTTGAGTGGCACAGATACGCAGTATTTT
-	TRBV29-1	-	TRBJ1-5	CSVVLGTVSNQPQHF	TGCAGCGTTGTTTTGGGGACGGTGAGCAATCAGCCCCAGCATTTT
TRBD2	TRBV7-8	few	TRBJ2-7	CASSAGLAEVYEQYF	TGTGCCAGCAGCGCGGGACTAGCGGAGGTCTACGAGCAGTACTTC
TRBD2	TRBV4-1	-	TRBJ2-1	CASSPLLAGGRNEQFF	TGCGCCAGCAGCCCCTTACTAGCGGGGGGCCGGAATGAGCAGTTCTTC
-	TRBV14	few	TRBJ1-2	CASSQAVLHGYTF	TGTGCCAGCAGCCAGGCGGTGCTGCATGGCTACACCTTC
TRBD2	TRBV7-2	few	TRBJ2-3	CASSLYIAGEPTDTQYF	TGTGCCAGCAGCTTATATATAGCGGGAGAGCCCACAGATACGCAGTATTTT
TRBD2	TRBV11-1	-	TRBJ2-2	CASSTPPGLADTGELFF	TGTGCCAGCAGTACACCTCCGGGACTAGCGGACACCGGGGAGCTGTTTTTT
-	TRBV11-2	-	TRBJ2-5	CASRQDRVSGETQYF	TGTGCCAGCAGGCAAGATCGAGTATCCGGGGAGACCCAGTACTTC
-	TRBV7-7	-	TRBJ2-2	CASSLGMGKYTGELFF	TGTGCCAGCAGCTTAGGGATGGGAAAATACACCGGGGAGCTGTTTTTT
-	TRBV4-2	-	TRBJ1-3	CASSQERTDRGNTIYF	TGTGCCAGCAGCCAAGAAAGGACGGACCGCGGAAACACCATATATTTT
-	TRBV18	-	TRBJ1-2	CASSPLTEPYGYTF	TGTGCCAGCTCACCATTAACAGAACCCTATGGCTACACCTTC